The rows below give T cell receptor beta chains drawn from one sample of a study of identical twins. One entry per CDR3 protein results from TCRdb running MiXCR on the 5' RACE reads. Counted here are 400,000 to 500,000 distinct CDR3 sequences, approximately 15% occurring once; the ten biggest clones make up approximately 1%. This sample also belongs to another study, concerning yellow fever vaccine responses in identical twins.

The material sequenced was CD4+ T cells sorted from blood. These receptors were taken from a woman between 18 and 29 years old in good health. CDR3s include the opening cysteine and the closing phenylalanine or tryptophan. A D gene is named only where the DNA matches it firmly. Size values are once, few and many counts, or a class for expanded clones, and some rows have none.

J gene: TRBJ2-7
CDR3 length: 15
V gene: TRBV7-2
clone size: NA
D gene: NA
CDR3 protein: CASSLTVSQRDEQYF
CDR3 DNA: TGTGCCAGCAGCTTAACGGTATCCCAAAGGGACGAGCAGTACTTC

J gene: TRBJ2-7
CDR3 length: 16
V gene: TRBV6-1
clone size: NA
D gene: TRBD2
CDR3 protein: CASRRTSGISSYEQYF
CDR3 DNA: TGTGCCAGCAGGAGGACTAGCGGGATTTCTTCCTACGAGCAGTACTTC

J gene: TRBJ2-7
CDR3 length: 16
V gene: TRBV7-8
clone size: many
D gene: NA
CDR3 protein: CASSLGNTRVTHEQYF
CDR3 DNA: TGTGCCAGCAGCTTAGGGAATACCAGGGTTACCCACGAGCAGTACTTC

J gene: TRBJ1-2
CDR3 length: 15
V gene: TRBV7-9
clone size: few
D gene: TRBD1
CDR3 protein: CASSLAGTGVNGYTF
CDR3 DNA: TGTGCCAGCAGCTTGGCCGGGACAGGGGTTAATGGCTACACCTTC

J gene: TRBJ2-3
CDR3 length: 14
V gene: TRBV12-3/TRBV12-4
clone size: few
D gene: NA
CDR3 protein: CASSSLGVSDTQYF
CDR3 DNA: TGTGCCAGCAGTTCACTAGGGGTTTCAGATACGCAGTATTTT

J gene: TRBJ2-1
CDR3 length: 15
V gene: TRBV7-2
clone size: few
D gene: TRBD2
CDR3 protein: CASSLRTSGAGEQFF
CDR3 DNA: TGTGCCAGCAGCCTAAGGACTAGCGGGGCCGGTGAGCAGTTCTTC

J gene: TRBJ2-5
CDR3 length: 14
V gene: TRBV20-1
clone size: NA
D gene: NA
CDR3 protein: CSARRPRLQETQYF
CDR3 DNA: TGCAGTGCTAGAAGACCCCGCCTGCAAGAGACCCAGTACTTC

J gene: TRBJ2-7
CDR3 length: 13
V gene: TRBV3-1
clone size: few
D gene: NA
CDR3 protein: CASSQDTFYEQYF
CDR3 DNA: TGTGCCAGCAGCCAAGATACGTTTTACGAGCAGTACTTC

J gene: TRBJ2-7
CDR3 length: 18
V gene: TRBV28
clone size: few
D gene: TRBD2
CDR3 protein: CASSSPRAGQKSSYEQYF
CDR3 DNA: TGTGCCAGCAGTTCGCCTCGAGCGGGGCAGAAGAGCTCCTACGAGCAGTACTTC

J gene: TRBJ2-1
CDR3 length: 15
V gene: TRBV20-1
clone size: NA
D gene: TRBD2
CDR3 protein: CSAQPGTTPYNEQFF
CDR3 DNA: TGCAGTGCTCAACCGGGGACTACCCCATACAATGAGCAGTTCTTC

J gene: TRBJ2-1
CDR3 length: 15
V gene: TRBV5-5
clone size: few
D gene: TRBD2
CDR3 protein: CASSLTGTRGGEQFF
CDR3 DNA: TGTGCCAGCAGCTTGACCGGGACTAGGGGAGGTGAGCAGTTCTTC

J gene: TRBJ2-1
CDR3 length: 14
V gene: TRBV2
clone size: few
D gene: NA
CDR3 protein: CASSDLSSYNEQFF
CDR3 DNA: TGTGCCAGCAGTGACCTCAGCTCCTACAATGAGCAGTTCTTC

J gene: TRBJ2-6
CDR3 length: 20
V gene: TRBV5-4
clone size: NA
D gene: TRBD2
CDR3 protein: CASSLSRPGGSFSGANVLTF
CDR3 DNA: TGTGCCAGCAGCTTGAGTCGTCCGGGAGGGTCCTTCTCTGGGGCCAACGTCCTGACTTTC

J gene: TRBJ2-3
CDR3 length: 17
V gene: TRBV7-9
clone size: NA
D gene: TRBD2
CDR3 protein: CASSSLAGGRGTDTQYF
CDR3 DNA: TGTGCCAGCAGCTCCTTAGCGGGAGGGCGGGGCACAGATACGCAGTATTTT

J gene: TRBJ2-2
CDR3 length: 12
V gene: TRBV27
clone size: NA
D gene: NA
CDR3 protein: CASRLFTGELFF
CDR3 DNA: TGTGCCAGCAGGCTTTTCACCGGGGAGCTGTTTTTT

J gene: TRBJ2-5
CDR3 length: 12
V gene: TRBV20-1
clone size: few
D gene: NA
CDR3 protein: CSAGPQEETQYF
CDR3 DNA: TGCAGTGCTGGACCTCAAGAAGAGACCCAGTACTTC

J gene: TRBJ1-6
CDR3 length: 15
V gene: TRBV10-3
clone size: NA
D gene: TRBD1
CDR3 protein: CAISEGDRVLSPLHF
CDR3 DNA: TGTGCCATCAGTGAAGGGGACAGGGTTCTTTCACCCCTCCACTTT

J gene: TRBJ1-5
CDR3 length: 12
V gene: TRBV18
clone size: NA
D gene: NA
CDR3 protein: CASSPGGQPQHF
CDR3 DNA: TGTGCCAGCTCACCAGGAGGACAGCCCCAGCATTTT

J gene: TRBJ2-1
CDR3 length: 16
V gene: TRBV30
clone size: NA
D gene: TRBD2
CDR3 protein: CAWTSPLAGGMNEQFF
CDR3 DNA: TGTGCCTGGACCTCTCCACTAGCGGGGGGCATGAATGAGCAGTTCTTC

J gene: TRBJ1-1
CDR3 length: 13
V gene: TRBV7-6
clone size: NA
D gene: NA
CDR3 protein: CASSDTRNTEAFF
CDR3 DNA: TGTGCCAGCAGCGATACTAGGAACACTGAAGCTTTCTTT

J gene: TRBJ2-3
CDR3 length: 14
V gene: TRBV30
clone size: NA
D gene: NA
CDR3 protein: CAWSEGGSTDTQYF
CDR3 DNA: TGTGCCTGGAGTGAGGGCGGGAGCACAGATACGCAGTATTTT

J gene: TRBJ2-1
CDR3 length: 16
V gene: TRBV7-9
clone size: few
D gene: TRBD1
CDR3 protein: CASSPLTGVLGNEQFF
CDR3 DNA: TGTGCCAGCAGCCCACTGACAGGGGTCCTCGGGAATGAGCAGTTCTTC

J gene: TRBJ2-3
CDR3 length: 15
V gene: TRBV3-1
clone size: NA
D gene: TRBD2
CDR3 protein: CATSQNLILADTQYF
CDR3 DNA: TGTGCCACCAGCCAAAACCTTATACTAGCGGATACGCAGTATTTT

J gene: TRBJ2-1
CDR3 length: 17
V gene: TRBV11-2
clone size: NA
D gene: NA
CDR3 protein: CASSLDPPKVAPNEQFF
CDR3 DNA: TGTGCCAGCAGCTTAGACCCTCCCAAAGTCGCCCCCAATGAGCAGTTCTTC

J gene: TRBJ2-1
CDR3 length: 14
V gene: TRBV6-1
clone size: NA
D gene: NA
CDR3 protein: CASARELAGNEQFF
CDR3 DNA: TGTGCCAGCGCAAGGGAACTAGCAGGCAATGAGCAGTTCTTC

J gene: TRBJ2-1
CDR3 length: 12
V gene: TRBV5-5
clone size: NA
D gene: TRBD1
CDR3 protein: CASSWSDREKFF
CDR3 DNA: TGTGCCAGCAGCTGGTCGGACAGGGAGAAGTTCTTC

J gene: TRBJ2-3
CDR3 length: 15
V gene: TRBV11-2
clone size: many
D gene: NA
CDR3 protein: CASSLDGIGTDTQYF
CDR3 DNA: TGTGCCAGCAGCTTAGACGGGATCGGAACAGATACGCAGTATTTT

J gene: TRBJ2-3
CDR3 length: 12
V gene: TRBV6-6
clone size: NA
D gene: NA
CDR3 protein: CASSTQTSTQYF
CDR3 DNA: TGTGCCAGCAGTACCCAGACTAGTACGCAGTATTTT

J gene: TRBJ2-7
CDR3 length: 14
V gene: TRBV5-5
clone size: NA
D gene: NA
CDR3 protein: CASSLDPVVGEQYF
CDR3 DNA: TGTGCCAGCAGCTTGGATCCGGTTGTCGGCGAGCAGTACTTC

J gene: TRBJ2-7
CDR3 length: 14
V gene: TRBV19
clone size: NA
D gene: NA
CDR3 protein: CASSNRDRAYEQYF
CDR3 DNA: TGTGCCAGTAGCAACCGGGACCGAGCCTACGAGCAGTACTTC

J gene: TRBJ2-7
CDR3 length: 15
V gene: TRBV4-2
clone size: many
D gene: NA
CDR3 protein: CASSQDLDSGYEQYF
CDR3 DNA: TGTGCCAGCAGCCAAGATTTGGACTCAGGTTACGAGCAGTACTTC

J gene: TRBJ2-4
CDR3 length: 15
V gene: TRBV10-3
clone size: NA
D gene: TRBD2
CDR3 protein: CAISKSGGAENIQYF
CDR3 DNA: TGTGCCATCAGTAAGTCGGGAGGAGCAGAAAACATTCAGTACTTC

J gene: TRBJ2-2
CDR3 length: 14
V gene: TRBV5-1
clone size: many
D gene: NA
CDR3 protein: CASSLDSPTGELFF
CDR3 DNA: TGCGCCAGCAGCTTGGACAGTCCCACCGGGGAGCTGTTTTTT

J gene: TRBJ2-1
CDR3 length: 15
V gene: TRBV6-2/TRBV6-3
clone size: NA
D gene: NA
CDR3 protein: CASSYSMGAEGEQFF
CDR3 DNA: TGTGCCAGCAGTTACTCGATGGGGGCTGAAGGGGAGCAGTTCTTC

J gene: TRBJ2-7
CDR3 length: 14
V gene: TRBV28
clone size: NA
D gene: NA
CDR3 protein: CASSWGTLAYEQYF
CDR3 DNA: TGTGCCAGCAGTTGGGGGACCCTAGCCTACGAGCAGTACTTC

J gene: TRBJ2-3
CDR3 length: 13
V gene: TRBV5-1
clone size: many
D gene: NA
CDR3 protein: CASSSSGADTQYF
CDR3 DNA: TGCGCCAGCAGCTCCTCAGGGGCAGATACGCAGTATTTT

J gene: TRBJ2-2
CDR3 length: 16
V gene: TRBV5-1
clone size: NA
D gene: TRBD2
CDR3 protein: CASSSERGDLTGELFF
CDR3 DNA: TGCGCCAGCAGCTCAGAGCGGGGGGACTTAACCGGGGAGCTGTTTTTT

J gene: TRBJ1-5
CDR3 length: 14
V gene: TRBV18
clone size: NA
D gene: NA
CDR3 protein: CASSPVNGDQPQHF
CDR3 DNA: TGTGCCAGCTCACCGGTAAACGGGGACCAGCCCCAGCATTTT

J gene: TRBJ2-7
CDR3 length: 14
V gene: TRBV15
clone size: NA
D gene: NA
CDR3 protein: CATSRAVGTYEQYF
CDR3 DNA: TGTGCCACCAGCAGAGCGGTAGGAACCTACGAGCAGTACTTC

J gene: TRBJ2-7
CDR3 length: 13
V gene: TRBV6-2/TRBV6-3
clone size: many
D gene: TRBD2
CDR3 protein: CASRVSGSYEQYF
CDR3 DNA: TGTGCCAGCAGGGTCAGCGGGAGTTACGAGCAGTACTTC

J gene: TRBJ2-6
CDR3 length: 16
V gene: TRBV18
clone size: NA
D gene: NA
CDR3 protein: CASSPYSGAGANVLTF
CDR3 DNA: TGTGCCAGCTCACCATATTCGGGGGCTGGGGCCAACGTCCTGACTTTC

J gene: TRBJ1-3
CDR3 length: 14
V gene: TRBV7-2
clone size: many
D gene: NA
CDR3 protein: CASSQVSSGNTIYF
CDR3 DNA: TGTGCCAGCTCACAAGTCTCTTCCGGAAACACCATATATTTT

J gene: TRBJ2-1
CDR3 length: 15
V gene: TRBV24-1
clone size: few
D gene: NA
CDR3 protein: CATSGGTTSYNEQFF
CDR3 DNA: TGTGCCACCAGTGGGGGGACAACCTCCTACAATGAGCAGTTCTTC

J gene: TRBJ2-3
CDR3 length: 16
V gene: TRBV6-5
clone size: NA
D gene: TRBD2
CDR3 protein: CASSSRTSEVGDTQYF
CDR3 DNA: TGTGCCAGCAGTTCCAGGACTAGCGAGGTTGGAGATACGCAGTATTTT

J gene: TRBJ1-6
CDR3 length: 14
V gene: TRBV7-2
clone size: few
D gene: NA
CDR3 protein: CASRQVAGNSPLHF
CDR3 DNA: TGTGCCAGCAGACAGGTGGCAGGAAATTCACCCCTCCACTTT

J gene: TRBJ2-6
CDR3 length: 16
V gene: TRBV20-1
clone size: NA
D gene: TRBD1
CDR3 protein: CSAVWTGASGANVLTF
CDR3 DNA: TGCAGTGCCGTTTGGACAGGAGCCTCTGGGGCCAACGTCCTGACTTTC

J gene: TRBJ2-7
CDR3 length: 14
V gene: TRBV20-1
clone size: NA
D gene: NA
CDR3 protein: CSARDPAGPYEQYF
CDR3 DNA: TGCAGTGCTAGAGATCCGGCCGGGCCCTACGAGCAGTACTTC

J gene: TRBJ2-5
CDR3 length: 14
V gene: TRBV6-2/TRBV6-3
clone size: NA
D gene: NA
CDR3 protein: CASSQPWVWETQYF
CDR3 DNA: TGTGCCAGCAGCCAGCCCTGGGTGTGGGAGACCCAGTACTTC

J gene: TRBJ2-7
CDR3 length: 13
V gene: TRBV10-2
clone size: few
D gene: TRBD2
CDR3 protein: CASSVREDVEQYF
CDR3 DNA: TGCGCCAGCAGTGTCCGGGAGGATGTCGAGCAGTACTTC

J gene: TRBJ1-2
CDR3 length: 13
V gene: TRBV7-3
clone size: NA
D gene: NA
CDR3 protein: CASSFGQLEGYTF
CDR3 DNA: TGTGCCAGCAGCTTCGGACAGTTAGAGGGCTACACCTTC

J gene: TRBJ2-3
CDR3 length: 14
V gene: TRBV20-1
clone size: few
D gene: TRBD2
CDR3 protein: CSARVSGTTDTQYF
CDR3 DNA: TGCAGTGCTAGAGTTAGCGGGACCACAGATACGCAGTATTTT

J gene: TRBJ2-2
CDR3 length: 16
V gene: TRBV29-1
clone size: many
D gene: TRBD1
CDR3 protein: CSVHNPGQGRTGELFF
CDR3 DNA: TGCAGCGTTCACAACCCGGGACAGGGTAGGACCGGGGAGCTGTTTTTT

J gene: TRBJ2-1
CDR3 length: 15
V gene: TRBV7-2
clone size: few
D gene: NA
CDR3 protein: CASSLGQAPYNEQFF
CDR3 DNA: TGTGCCAGCAGCTTAGGTCAGGCGCCCTACAATGAGCAGTTCTTC

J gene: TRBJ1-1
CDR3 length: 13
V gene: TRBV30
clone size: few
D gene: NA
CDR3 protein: CAWTPQIGTEAFF
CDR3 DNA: TGTGCCTGGACTCCACAAATAGGAACTGAAGCTTTCTTT

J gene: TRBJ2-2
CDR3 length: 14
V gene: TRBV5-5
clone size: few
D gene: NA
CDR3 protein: CASTRTWEVGELFF
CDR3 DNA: TGTGCCAGCACCCGGACGTGGGAGGTCGGGGAGCTGTTTTTT

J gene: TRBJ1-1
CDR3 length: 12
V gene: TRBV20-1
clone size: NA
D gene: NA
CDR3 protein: CSARGTGMKAFF
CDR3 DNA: TGCAGTGCTAGAGGTACAGGAATGAAAGCTTTCTTT

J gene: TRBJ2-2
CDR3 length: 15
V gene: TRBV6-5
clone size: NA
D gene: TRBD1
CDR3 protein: CASSLAGGVPGELFF
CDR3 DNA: TGTGCCAGCAGTTTGGCAGGGGGCGTACCCGGGGAGCTGTTTTTT

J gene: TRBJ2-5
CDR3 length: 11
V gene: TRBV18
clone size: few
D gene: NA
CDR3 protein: CASSPTETQYF
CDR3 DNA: TGTGCCAGCTCACCAACAGAGACCCAGTACTTC

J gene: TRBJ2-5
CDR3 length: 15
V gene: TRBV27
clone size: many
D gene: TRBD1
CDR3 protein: CASSTPRTGGKTQYF
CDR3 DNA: TGTGCCAGCAGTACCCCCCGGACAGGGGGTAAGACCCAGTACTTC